This TCR beta chain is from a study of OX40 agonist ivuxolimab in advanced cancers. Notes on the study in general: CD4+ and CD8+ blood T cells expanded clonally by week 6 at 0.1 to 3.0 mg/kg. Among T cells, CD8+ cells averaged more expanded clones than CD4+ cells.

Remarks on this clone: Its specificity is not known.

Data came from immunoSEQ multiplex PCR; TCRdb stores just in-frame clones and leaves some out. The sample comprises around 83,000 clones, approximately 88% of which are singletons, and 3.5% to 5% rests with the top ten. The V gene's germline CDR1 is WSHSY and CDR2 SAAADI. The V end was cut by 2 bases, the J end by 2 bases, with 12 bases between. The CDR3 loop spans 15 amino acids. The chain couples TRBV10-2 to TRBJ2-5; D is possibly TRBD1 (7 bases). The source material was CD4+ or CD8+ T cells sorted from blood, sampled in a trial of the OX40 agonist ivuxolimab. This clonotype was obtained from an adult with an advanced solid tumor such as melanoma, head and neck, liver or kidney cancer. CDR3 sequence: CASSEGQGGQETQYF. The CDR3 coding sequence is TGCGCCAGCAGTGAGGGGCAGGGGGGACAAGAGACCCAGTACTTC.